The 15 T cell receptor beta chains below all came from one sample that was sequenced in a study of blood T cell repertoires in COVID-19. Clones were sequenced by immunoSEQ multiplex PCR, and TCRdb holds only the in-frame ones, with some missing. In the table there are around 170,000 clones, 80% of which are singletons. Sequenced: peripheral blood. Every receptor here comes from a man between 65 and 85 years old with active or convalescent COVID-19.

The sample holds a few counts of this clone. The rearrangement links TRBV7-2 to TRBJ1-6; D is unresolved. The germline V gene has CDR1 SGHTA and CDR2 FQGNSA. The CDR3 length is 16 residues. Deletions cut 1 base from V and 8 bases from J, with 15 bases between. Here the CDR3 reads CASSLVGRGKDSPLHF. The CDR3 DNA sequence: TGTGCCAGCAGCTTAGTGGGTCGGGGAAAGGATTCACCCCTCCACTTT.

This rearrangement joins TRBV6-1 to TRBJ1-1; D is unresolved. The V and J ends lost 1 base and 5 bases respectively, with 8 bases between them. Germline V gene lookup returns CDR1 MNHNS and CDR2 SASEGT. The CDR3 contains 13 residues. The CDR3 nucleotides read TGTGCCAGCAGTGAAGAGGGAGGTACTGAAGCTTTCTTT. Protein: CASSEEGGTEAFF.

Here the CDR3 reads CASSMAAATSTEAFF. The CDR3 nucleotides read TGTGCCAGTAGTATGGCGGCGGCGACGTCCACTGAAGCTTTCTTT. The V and J genes are TRBV19 and TRBJ1-1; no firm D call. V lost 3 bases and J lost 4, with 15 bases in between. Germline V gene data show CDR1 as LNHDA and CDR2 as SQIVND (reference sequence). This CDR3 contains 15 residues.

J is TRBJ1-1 and V is TRBV3-1 (or the pseudogene TRBV3-2), with a tentative D call TRBD1 (5 bases). The ends were cut back, 4 bases at V and 1 base at J, with 10 bases in the middle. This CDR3 comprises 14 residues. The V gene's germline CDR1 is LGHDT and CDR2 YNNKEL (reference sequence). The DNA of the CDR3 is TGTGCCAGCAGCCCGAGAACAGGGAACACTGAAGCTTTCTTT. Protein product: CASSPRTGNTEAFF.

The rearrangement uses TRBV10-2 and TRBJ2-1; weak D call: TRBD2 (6 bases). CDR3 length: 14 amino acids. CDR1 WSHSY and CDR2 SAAADI come from the germline V gene. Trimming removed 7 bases from V and 2 bases from J, with 12 bases in between. The CDR3 sequence: CASTSGATYNEQFF. The CDR3 DNA sequence: TGCGCCAGCACTTCGGGAGCCACCTACAATGAGCAGTTCTTC.

The rearrangement links TRBV4-1 to TRBJ1-5; TRBD1 might be the D (5 bases). Germline CDR1 and CDR2: MGHRA and YSYEKL. V lost 0 bases and J lost 6, with 12 bases in between. CDR3 length equals 15 residues. Written as DNA, the CDR3 is TGCGCCAGCAGCCAAGATCGGGGGGGTGGTCAGCCCCAGCATTTT. It codes for CASSQDRGGGQPQHF.

On this clone itself: Compared with germline, one end of the junction differs, possibly owing to a read error. This chain uses TRBV19 with TRBJ1-2; 9 nucleotides match TRBD1. The CDR3 has 13 residues. Germline V gene lookup returns CDR1 LNHDA and CDR2 SQIVND (reference sequence). The chain's CDR3 is CASSPVDRGKWSF. The CDR3 DNA follows: TGTGCCAGTAGCCCCGTAGACAGGGGGAAATGGTCCTTC.

The chain couples TRBV6-5 to TRBJ1-1; the match to TRBD1 covers 7 bases. CDR3 length: 15 amino acids. V lost 5 bases to trimming and J lost 5 bases; unmatched junction nucleotides: 11. CDR1 is MNHEY, CDR2 SVGAGI, per germline. The chain's CDR3 is CASSPPRQGGTEAFF. The CDR3 DNA is TGTGCCAGCAGTCCTCCTCGACAGGGTGGAACTGAAGCTTTCTTT.

This clone has just a few counts. CDR3 DNA sequence: TGTGCCAGCAGTCTCGGGAGCGGGAGGGCCCACGAGCAGTACTTC. Translating gives CASSLGSGRAHEQYF. This sequence joins TRBV27 and TRBJ2-7; 10 bases map to TRBD2. Losses at the gene ends were 5 bases for V and 5 bases for J; bases not matched to a gene: 9. The germline V gene has CDR1 MNHEY and CDR2 SMNVEV (reference sequence). The CDR3 has 15 residues.

This clone has only one observation. The V gene is TRBV15, the J gene TRBJ1-6; D not resolved. The germline V gene has CDR1 LNHNV and CDR2 YYDKDF (reference sequence). The CDR3 totals 17 residues. Between the trimmed V and J ends, which lost 0 bases and 7 bases, there was a span of 16 bases. In nucleotides, the CDR3 is TGTGCCACCAGCAGAGACCCCGGTGGAGGGAAGAATTCACCCCTCCACTTT. It encodes CATSRDPGGGKNSPLHF. Combining the CDR3 with reference TRBV15 and TRBJ1-6 gives the whole variable domain DAMVIQNPRYQVTQFGKPVTLSCSQTLNHNVMYWYQQKSSQAPKLLFHYYDKDFNNEADTPDNFQSRRPNTSFCFLDIRSPGLGDTAMYLCATSRDPGGGKNSPLHFGNGTRLTVT.

V gene TRBV19 combines with J gene TRBJ2-1, with 14 bases matching TRBD2. The CDR3 spans 15 residues. V lost 6 bases, J lost 6 bases, and 4 bases stayed unmatched. CDR1 is LNHDA and CDR2 is SQIVND in the germline V gene (reference sequence). CDR3 nucleotide sequence: TGTGCCAGTAGCCCCGGGACTAGCGGGAGCAATGAGCAGTTCTTC. As protein: CASSPGTSGSNEQFF.

This chain joins TRBV7-9 and TRBJ2-7; tentative D call: TRBD1 (6 bases). V was shortened by 6 bases and J by 0 bases, with 15 bases between the two germline ends. Germline V gives CDR1 SEHNR, CDR2 FQNEAQ (reference sequence). This CDR3 comprises 15 residues. The CDR3 nucleotides read TGTGCCAGCAGTTCGACAGGTTGGAGCTCCTACGAGCAGTACTTC. It yields the protein CASSSTGWSSYEQYF. Filled out from reference TRBV7-9 and TRBJ2-7, the complete variable domain reads DTGVSQNPRHKITKRGQNVTFRCDPISEHNRLYWYRQTLGQGPEFLTYFQNEAQLEKSRLLSDRFSAERPKGSFSTLEIQRTEQGDSAMYLCASSSTGWSSYEQYFGPGTRLTVT.

This clone was seen more than once but under ten times. In nucleotides, the CDR3 is TGTGCCAGCAGTCCCCCCATGTACGGGACAGGTAACACTGAAGCTTTCTTT. This codes for CASSPPMYGTGNTEAFF. This sequence joins TRBV6-6 and TRBJ1-1; 8 nucleotides align to TRBD1. The CDR3 loop spans 17 amino acids. J lost 2 bases, V lost 5 bases, and 13 bases had no gene match. Germline V gene data show CDR1 as MNHNY and CDR2 as SVGAGI (reference sequence).

The gene calls are TRBV30 and TRBJ1-5, with TRBD1 identical over 9 bases. CDR3 size: 14 residues. V dropped 1 base and J dropped 5; count of bases not matched to a gene: 3. Germline V gene sequence: CDR1 GTSNPN, CDR2 SVGIG (reference sequence). The CDR3 DNA sequence: TGTGCCTGGAGTGAAACAGGGGGCCATCAGCCCCAGCATTTT. Its protein product is CAWSETGGHQPQHF.

V is TRBV6-4 and J is TRBJ2-1; a weak D match, TRBD2 (5 bases). The CDR3 totals 13 residues. Germline V gives CDR1 MRHNA, CDR2 SNTAGT. V gave up 2 bases and J gave up 7 bases, with 9 bases separating them. In DNA form, the CDR3 reads TGTGCCAGCAGTGACGGGAGAGCGAATGAGCAGTTCTTC. As protein: CASSDGRANEQFF.